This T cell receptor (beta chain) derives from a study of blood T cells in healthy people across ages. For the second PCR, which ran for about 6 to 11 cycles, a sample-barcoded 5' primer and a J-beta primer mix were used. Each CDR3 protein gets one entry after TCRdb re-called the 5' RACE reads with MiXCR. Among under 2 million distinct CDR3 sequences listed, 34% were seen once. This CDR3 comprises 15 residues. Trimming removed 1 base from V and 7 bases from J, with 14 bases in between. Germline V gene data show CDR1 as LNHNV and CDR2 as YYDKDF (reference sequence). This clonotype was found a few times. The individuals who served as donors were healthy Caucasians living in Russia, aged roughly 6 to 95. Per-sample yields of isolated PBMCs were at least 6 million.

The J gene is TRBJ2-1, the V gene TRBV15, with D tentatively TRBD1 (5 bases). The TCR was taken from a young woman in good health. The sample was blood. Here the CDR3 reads CATSRGTQGRNEQFF. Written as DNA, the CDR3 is TGTGCCACCAGCAGAGGTACCCAGGGAAGGAATGAGCAGTTCTTC.